These 8 T cell receptor beta chains originate from one sample sequenced in a study of shared clonotypes between healthy human individuals. Sequenced by immunoSEQ multiplex PCR; TCRdb stores in-frame clones only, minus some. The data show over 2 million clones, around 90% seen once. Sequenced sample: naive CD4+ T cells from PBMCs. As to subset: CD45RA+ positively selected. Source of these receptors: a man aged 18 to 29 in good health. Some clones in this sample may be carry-over from other donors' samples.

This sequence joins TRBV28 and TRBJ2-1; 13 bases agree with TRBD2. Trimming removed 5 bases from V and 9 bases from J; junction bases left unmatched: 4. CDR1 MDHEN and CDR2 SYDVKM come from the germline V gene. The CDR3 covers 14 residues. In DNA form, the CDR3 reads TGTGCCAGCAGTACTAGCGGGAGGGATGGTGAGCAGTTCTTC. Translating gives CASSTSGRDGEQFF.

This chain links TRBV14 with TRBJ1-1; 7 bases fit TRBD1. This CDR3 is built from 18 residues. The V gene's germline CDR1 is SGHDN and CDR2 FVKESK. The junction had 16 bases not matched to a gene; V was cut back by 4 bases and J by 2 bases. The CDR3 loop reads CASSLPWGTVNDNTEAFF. In DNA, the CDR3 is TGTGCCAGCAGCCTCCCATGGGGGACAGTAAACGATAACACTGAAGCTTTCTTT.

This chain joins TRBV5-1 and TRBJ2-6; 8 nucleotides agree with TRBD1. The CDR3 consists of 18 residues. Trimming removed 3 bases from V and 0 bases from J; junction bases left unmatched: 8. Germline CDR1 reads SGHRS; CDR2 reads YFSETQ. CDR3 sequence reads: CASSSFGQGSSGANVLTF. CDR3 bases: TGCGCCAGCAGCTCCTTTGGACAGGGAAGCTCTGGGGCCAACGTCCTGACTTTC.

In nucleotides, the CDR3 is TGCGCCAGCAGCCGCGAAGGGGGCTTCTACGAGCAGTACTTC. It codes for CASSREGGFYEQYF. V is TRBV4-1 and J is TRBJ2-7, with TRBD1 matching 7 bases. The germline gives CDR1 MGHRA, CDR2 YSYEKL. This CDR3 region has 14 residues. J gave up 3 bases and V 4 bases, and 6 bases lay outside the gene matches.

The chain joins TRBV4-3 to TRBJ1-3; weak D call: TRBD1 (6 bases). CDR1 and CDR2 from the germline V gene are LGHNA and YSLEER. The CDR3 is 16 amino acids. V dropped 4 bases and J dropped 0 bases, with 13 bases sitting between them. CDR3 DNA sequence: TGCGCCAGCAGCCGCCTGGGGGCAGCCTCTGGAAACACCATATATTTT. Translated, it gives CASSRLGAASGNTIYF.

Worth noting for this clone: It is likely a read error, because the conserved phenylalanine at the end of the CDR3 is missing. The chain employs TRBV11-1 and TRBJ2-7, with TRBD2 matching over 7 bases. Germline V lookup: CDR1 SGHAT, CDR2 FQDESV (reference sequence). This CDR3 is built from 14 residues. J gave up 10 bases and V 4 bases, and 13 bases lay outside the gene matches. The CDR3 DNA follows: TGTGCCAGCAGCTCAGACCGGGACTACAAAAGTCAGTACCTC. It yields the protein CASSSDRDYKSQYL.

The rearrangement links TRBV25-1 to TRBJ2-7; D uncertain. Germline lookup yields CDR1 MGHDK and CDR2 SYGVNS. Trimming removed 2 bases at V and 5 bases at J, with 4 bases between. The CDR3 contains 11 residues. Here the CDR3 reads CASSETHEQYF. The CDR3 nucleotides are TGTGCCAGCAGTGAAACCCACGAGCAGTACTTC.

The CDR3 DNA reads TGTGCCACCAGCAGAGTGTACGGGACTAGCGGGAGGAGGGCCGGGGAGCTGTTTTTT. Encoded protein: CATSRVYGTSGRRAGELFF. The chain joins TRBV15 to TRBJ2-2; 15 nucleotides match TRBD2. After removal of 1 base from V and 6 bases from J, the junction contained 9 bases not matched to a gene. This CDR3 comprises 19 residues. Germline V gives CDR1 LNHNV, CDR2 YYDKDF (reference sequence).